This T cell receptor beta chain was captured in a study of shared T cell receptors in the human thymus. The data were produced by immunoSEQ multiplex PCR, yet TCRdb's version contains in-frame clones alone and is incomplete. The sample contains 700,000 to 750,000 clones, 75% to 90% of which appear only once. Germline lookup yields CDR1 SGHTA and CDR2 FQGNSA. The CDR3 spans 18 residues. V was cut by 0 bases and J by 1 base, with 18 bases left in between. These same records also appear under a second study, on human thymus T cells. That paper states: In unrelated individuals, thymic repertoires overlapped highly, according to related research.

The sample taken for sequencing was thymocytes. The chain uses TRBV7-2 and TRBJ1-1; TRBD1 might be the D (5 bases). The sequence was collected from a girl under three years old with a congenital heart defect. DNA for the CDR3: TGTGCCAGCAGCTTAGCTCCAGGGTCCGAAGTTGGGAACACTGAAGCTTTCTTT. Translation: CASSLAPGSEVGNTEAFF. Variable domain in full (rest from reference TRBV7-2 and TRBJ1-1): GAGVSQSPSNKVTEKGKDVELRCDPISGHTALYWYRQSLGQGLEFLIYFQGNSAPDKSGLPSDRFSAERTGGSVSTLTIQRTQQEDSAVYLCASSLAPGSEVGNTEAFFGQGTRLTVV.